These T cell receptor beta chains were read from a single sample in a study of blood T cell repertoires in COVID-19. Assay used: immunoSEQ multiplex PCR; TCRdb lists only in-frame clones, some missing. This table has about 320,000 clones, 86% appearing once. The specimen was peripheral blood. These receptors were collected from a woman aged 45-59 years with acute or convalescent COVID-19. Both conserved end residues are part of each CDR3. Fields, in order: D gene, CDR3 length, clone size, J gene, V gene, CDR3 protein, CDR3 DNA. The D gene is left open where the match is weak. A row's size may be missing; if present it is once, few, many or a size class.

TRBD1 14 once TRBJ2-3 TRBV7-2 CASSSTGTTDTQYF TGTGCCAGCAGCTCGACAGGGACCACAGATACGCAGTATTTT
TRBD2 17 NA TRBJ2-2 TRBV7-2 CASSLAKRGGDTGELFF TGTGCCAGCAGCTTAGCGAAGCGGGGAGGGGACACCGGGGAGCTGTTTTTT
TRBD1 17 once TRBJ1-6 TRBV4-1 CASSPQTGSSYNSPLHF TGCGCCAGCAGCCCGCAGACAGGGAGCTCCTATAATTCACCCCTCCACTTT
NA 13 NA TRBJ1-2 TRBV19 CASSKQGNYGYTF TGTGCCAGTAGTAAGCAGGGGAACTATGGCTACACCTTC
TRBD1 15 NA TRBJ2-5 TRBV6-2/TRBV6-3 CASSSGQVIVETQYF TGTGCCAGCAGTTCCGGACAGGTGATCGTAGAGACCCAGTACTTC
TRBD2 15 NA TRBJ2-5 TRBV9 CASSVSGTSFETQYF TGTGCCAGCAGCGTATCGGGGACTAGCTTTGAGACCCAGTACTTC
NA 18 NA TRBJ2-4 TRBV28 CASSLQATGLVAKNIQYF TGTGCCAGCAGTTTACAGGCAACGGGGTTGGTAGCCAAAAACATTCAGTACTTC
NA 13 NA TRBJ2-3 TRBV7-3 CASSFPGSDTQYF TGTGCCAGCAGCTTCCCGGGATCCGATACGCAGTATTTT
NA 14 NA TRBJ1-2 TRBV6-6 CASSTREANYGYTF TGTGCCAGCAGTACACGTGAAGCTAACTATGGCTACACCTTC
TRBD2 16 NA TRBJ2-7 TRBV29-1 CSVAGGARAGAGEQYF TGCAGCGTTGCCGGCGGGGCTAGAGCGGGAGCTGGCGAGCAGTACTTC
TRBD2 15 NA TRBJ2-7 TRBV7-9 CASSTPEREWYEQYF TGTGCCAGCAGCACCCCCGAGCGGGAGTGGTACGAGCAGTACTTC
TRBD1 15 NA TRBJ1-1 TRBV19 CASSRGRGVYTEAFF TGTGCCAGTAGTAGGGGCAGGGGGGTGTACACTGAAGCTTTCTTT
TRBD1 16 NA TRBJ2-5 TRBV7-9 CASSLGDRGDQETQYF TGTGCCAGCAGCTTAGGGGACAGGGGCGACCAAGAGACCCAGTACTTC
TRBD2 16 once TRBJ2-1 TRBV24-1 CATSDLAGSSYNEQFF TGTGCCACCAGTGACCTAGCGGGGAGCTCCTACAATGAGCAGTTCTTC
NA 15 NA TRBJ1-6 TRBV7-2 CASSSGHRGGSPLHF TGTGCCAGCAGCTCGGGACATCGAGGGGGATCACCCCTCCACTTT
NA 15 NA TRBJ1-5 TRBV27 CASSLYGQNNQPQHF TGTGCCAGCAGTTTATATGGACAGAACAATCAGCCCCAGCATTTT
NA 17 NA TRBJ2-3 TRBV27 CASSFISGRGRADTQYF TGTGCCAGCAGTTTTATATCGGGCAGGGGTAGAGCAGATACGCAGTATTTT
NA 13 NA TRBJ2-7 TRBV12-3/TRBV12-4 CASSLSQPYEQYF TGTGCCAGCAGTTTATCACAGCCCTACGAGCAGTACTTC
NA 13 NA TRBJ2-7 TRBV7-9 CASSFLIAYEQYF TGTGCCAGCAGCTTTCTTATAGCTTACGAGCAGTACTTC
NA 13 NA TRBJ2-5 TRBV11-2 CASSLGDWETQYF TGTGCCAGCAGCTTAGGGGACTGGGAGACCCAGTACTTC
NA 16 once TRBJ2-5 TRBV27 CASSKWGTPTQETQYF TGTGCCAGCAGCAAATGGGGGACACCGACGCAAGAGACCCAGTACTTC
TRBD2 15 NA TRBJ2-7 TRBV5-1 CASNGRASGPYEQYF TGCGCCAGCAACGGGCGGGCTAGCGGACCTTACGAGCAGTACTTC